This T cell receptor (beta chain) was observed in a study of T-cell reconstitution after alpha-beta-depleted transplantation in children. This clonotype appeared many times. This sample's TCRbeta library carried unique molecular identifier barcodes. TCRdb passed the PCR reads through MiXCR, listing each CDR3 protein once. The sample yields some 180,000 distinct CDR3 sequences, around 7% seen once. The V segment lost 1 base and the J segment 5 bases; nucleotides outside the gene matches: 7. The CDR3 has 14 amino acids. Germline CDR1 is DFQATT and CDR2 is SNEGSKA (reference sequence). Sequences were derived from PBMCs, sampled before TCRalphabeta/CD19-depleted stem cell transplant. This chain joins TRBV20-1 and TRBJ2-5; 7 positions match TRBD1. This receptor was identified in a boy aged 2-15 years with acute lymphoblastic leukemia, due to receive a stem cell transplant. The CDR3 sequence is CSARVNRGRETQYF. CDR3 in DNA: TGCAGTGCTAGAGTGAATAGGGGGCGGGAGACCCAGTACTTC.